These 31 T cell receptor beta chains originate from one sample sequenced in a study of blood T cell repertoires in COVID-19. Clones were read by immunoSEQ multiplex PCR, and TCRdb kept only the in-frame ones, dropping some. In the table there are roughly 53,000 clones, approximately 90% of which are singletons. The source material was peripheral blood. Receptor source: a woman aged 40 to 49 with active COVID-19.

The chain combines TRBV3-1 (or the pseudogene TRBV3-2) with TRBJ2-7, with 9 bases lining up with TRBD1. The CDR3 extends over 13 amino acids. Per germline, CDR1 LGHDT and CDR2 YNNKEL (reference sequence). The V segment lost 5 bases and the J segment 5 bases; nucleotides outside the gene matches: 4. CDR3 loop: CASSSWDRDEQYF. The CDR3 DNA sequence: TGTGCCAGCAGCTCTTGGGACAGGGACGAGCAGTACTTC.

This clone was seen just once. The chain recombines TRBV10-3 with TRBJ2-1; 8 positions agree with TRBD2. The germline gives CDR1 ENHRY, CDR2 SYGVKD. J gave up 3 bases and V 10 bases, and 8 bases lay outside the gene matches. CDR3 size: 14 residues. CDR3 region: CATLRSGDYNEQFF. The CDR3 DNA sequence: TGTGCCACCCTCCGTAGCGGGGACTACAATGAGCAGTTCTTC.

The chain links TRBV6-5 to TRBJ1-2; 7 bases agree with TRBD1. The CDR3 contains 13 residues. Germline CDR1 reads MNHEY; CDR2 reads SVGAGI. The ends lost 6 bases at V and 7 bases at J; junction bases unmatched: 8. CDR3 in amino acids: CASRSGQGGGYTF. CDR3 coding DNA: TGTGCCAGCAGATCCGGGCAGGGGGGTGGCTACACCTTC.

The V gene is TRBV9, the J gene TRBJ1-1, with TRBD1 as a possible D gene (5 bases). The CDR3 is made up of 16 amino acids. Germline-derived CDR1 and CDR2 are SGDLS and YYNGEE. V was pared by 4 bases and J by 2 bases, with 18 bases between. CDR3 loop: CASSIFPARANTEAFF. The DNA for the CDR3 is TGTGCCAGCAGCATCTTCCCAGCCAGGGCTAACACTGAAGCTTTCTTT.

The V and J genes are TRBV2 and TRBJ1-5, with 8 bases matching TRBD1. The CDR3 has 14 residues. The germline V gene encodes CDR1 SNHLY and CDR2 FYNNEI. The junction had 6 bases not matched to a gene; V was cut back by 8 bases and J by 3 bases. The CDR3 DNA is TGTGCCAGCCAAGGACAGGGCGTCAATCAGCCCCAGCATTTT. Translation gives CASQGQGVNQPQHF.

The genes are TRBV4-3 and TRBJ2-3; perhaps TRBD2 as D (7 bases). The length of the CDR3 is 17 residues. Trimming removed 1 base at V and 2 bases at J, with 16 bases between. Germline loops: CDR1 LGHNA, CDR2 YSLEER. The CDR3 reads CASSQVGWGGPTDTQYF. The CDR3 DNA reads TGCGCCAGCAGCCAAGTAGGGTGGGGGGGCCCCACAGATACGCAGTATTTT.

The chain has TRBV6-6 and TRBJ2-3, with 8 bases fitting TRBD1. Germline-derived CDR1 and CDR2 are MNHNY and SVGAGI (reference sequence). Trimming took 0 bases from V and 0 from J; bases not matched to a gene: 2. The CDR3 length is 16 residues. The chain's CDR3 is CASSYSWDRSTDTQYF. CDR3 sequence (DNA): TGTGCCAGCAGTTACTCTTGGGACAGGAGCACAGATACGCAGTATTTT.

This chain joins TRBV6-5 and TRBJ2-7, with 8 bases aligning to TRBD2. The CDR3 is 16 amino acids. Germline CDR1 and CDR2: MNHEY and SVGAGI. V trimming: 0 bases; J trimming: 0 bases; junction bases outside the gene matches: 4. This chain's CDR3 is CASSYSGGASSYEQYF. The CDR3 DNA reads TGTGCCAGCAGTTACTCCGGGGGGGCTAGCTCCTACGAGCAGTACTTC.

The J gene is TRBJ2-1, the V gene TRBV7-2; 10 bases are a match to TRBD2. The V gene's germline CDR1 is SGHTA and CDR2 FQGNSA. The CDR3 runs 13 residues. V was pared by 4 bases and J by 7 bases, with 1 base of the junction left unmatched. Here the CDR3 reads CASSSLAGNEQFF. CDR3 DNA sequence: TGTGCCAGCAGCTCACTAGCGGGGAATGAGCAGTTCTTC.

The genes are TRBV5-1 and TRBJ1-2, with 8 bases lining up with TRBD1. The V gene's germline CDR1 is SGHRS and CDR2 YFSETQ. The CDR3 runs 14 residues. V shed 3 bases, J shed 4 bases, and the junction held 5 bases outside the gene matches. The CDR3 here is CASSSLDRVYGYTF. In DNA form, the CDR3 reads TGCGCCAGCAGCTCTTTGGACAGGGTCTATGGCTACACCTTC.

The count of this clone is one. This rearrangement joins TRBV9 to TRBJ1-3; 7 positions agree with TRBD1. The ends lost 5 bases at V and 1 base at J; junction bases unmatched: 3. CDR1 is SGDLS and CDR2 is YYNGEE in the germline V gene. The CDR3 spans 14 residues. The chain's CDR3 is CASRRGQSGNTIYF. CDR3 bases: TGTGCCAGCAGAAGGGGACAGTCTGGAAACACCATATATTTT.

The genes are TRBV9 and TRBJ2-3; 12 bases line up with TRBD2. Germline V gene lookup returns CDR1 SGDLS and CDR2 YYNGEE. Unmatched junction bases numbered 10, after V lost 4 bases and J lost 1 base. The CDR3 is made up of 18 amino acids. The CDR3 spells CASSPDPLAGGGTDTQYF. In DNA form, the CDR3 reads TGTGCCAGCAGCCCGGACCCCCTAGCGGGGGGGGGCACAGATACGCAGTATTTT.

This chain connects TRBV4-1 to TRBJ1-2; 9 bases align to TRBD1. The CDR3 has 17 amino acids. The germline V gene encodes CDR1 MGHRA and CDR2 YSYEKL. The V segment lost 3 bases and the J segment 2 bases; nucleotides outside the gene matches: 10. The CDR3 here is CASSQRPSGQGNYGYTF. CDR3 in DNA: TGCGCCAGCAGCCAGAGGCCTTCGGGACAGGGAAACTATGGCTACACCTTC.

The genes are TRBV5-1 and TRBJ1-1; no firm D call. The germline gives CDR1 SGHRS, CDR2 YFSETQ. Trimming cost V 0 bases and J 2 bases, with 8 bases left between them. The CDR3 has 14 residues. The chain's CDR3 is CASSLDGVNTEAFF. In DNA form, the CDR3 reads TGCGCCAGCAGCTTGGACGGAGTAAACACTGAAGCTTTCTTT.

V and J are TRBV2 and TRBJ2-5, with a weak D call TRBD1 (6 bases). This CDR3 spans 17 amino acids. CDR1 and CDR2 from the germline V gene are SNHLY and FYNNEI. Trimming shortened V by 7 bases and J by 1 base, and 22 bases separated the two germline ends. The CDR3 protein is CASIGQGFLAVQETQYF. Written as DNA, the CDR3 is TGTGCCAGCATAGGCCAGGGGTTTTTGGCAGTCCAAGAGACCCAGTACTTC.

On this clone: Other DNA sequences of this sample code for an identical CDR3. The chain links TRBV7-2 to TRBJ1-1, with D perhaps matching TRBD1 (6 bases). Trimming removed 2 bases at V and 4 bases at J, with 8 bases between. Looked up from germline, CDR1 is SGHTA and CDR2 is FQGNSA. CDR3 size: 13 residues. Written as DNA, the CDR3 is TGTGCCAGCAGCTTACGCAGGGGCACTGAAGCTTTCTTT. It yields the protein CASSLRRGTEAFF.

The CDR3: CASSADGRSRPQHF. DNA of the CDR3: TGTGCCAGCAGCGCGGACGGGAGGTCTAGGCCCCAGCATTTT. The chain couples TRBV5-6 to TRBJ1-5; no clear D. The germline V gene has CDR1 SGHDT and CDR2 YYEEEE. This CDR3 has 14 amino acids. Between the trimmed V and J ends, which lost 4 bases and 9 bases, there was a span of 17 bases. Filled out from reference TRBV5-6 and TRBJ1-5, the complete variable domain reads DAGVTQSPTHLIKTRGQQVTLRCSPKSGHDTVSWYQQALGQGPQFIFQYYEEEERQRGNFPDRFSGHQFPNYSSELNVNALLLGDSALYLCASSADGRSRPQHFGDGTRLSIL.

As to this clone: The same CDR3 is also encoded by other DNA sequences in this sample. This chain's CDR3 is CASSPDRGTEAFF. The CDR3 region has the DNA TGTGCCAGCTCACCCGACAGGGGTACTGAAGCTTTCTTT. V gene TRBV18 combines with J gene TRBJ1-1; 8 positions agree with TRBD1. CDR1 is KGHSH and CDR2 is LQKENI in the germline V gene. The CDR3 is 13 residues long. V shed 3 bases, J shed 5 bases, and the junction held 2 bases outside the gene matches.

This CDR3 is CASNPRTGGPSSYNEQFF. CDR3 DNA: TGTGCCAGTAACCCGCGAACGGGGGGCCCGAGCTCCTACAATGAGCAGTTCTTC. The chain links TRBV19 to TRBJ2-1, with a weak D call TRBD2 (7 bases). CDR3 size: 18 residues. Germline values: CDR1 LNHDA, CDR2 SQIVND (reference sequence). Trimming removed 7 bases from V and 0 bases from J, with 22 bases in between.

This clone is deemed large. V usage is TRBV6-6 and J usage is TRBJ1-1; 9 bases line up with TRBD1. Per germline, CDR1 MNHNY and CDR2 SVGAGI (reference sequence). This CDR3 spans 15 amino acids. The V segment lost 5 bases and the J segment 1 base; nucleotides outside the gene matches: 5. As DNA, the CDR3 is TGTGCCAGCAGTCGCCCGGGACAGGGGAACACTGAAGCTTTCTTT. This sequence encodes CASSRPGQGNTEAFF.

J is TRBJ2-2 and V is TRBV6-6; 9 bases match TRBD1. From germline, CDR1 is MNHNY and CDR2 SVGAGI (reference sequence). Unmatched junction bases numbered 6, after V lost 5 bases and J lost 5 bases. The length of the CDR3 is 15 residues. The CDR3 DNA is TGTGCCAGCAGTCGAGGACAGGGGTGGACCGGGGAGCTGTTTTTT. Protein: CASSRGQGWTGELFF.

The V call is TRBV3-1 (or the pseudogene TRBV3-2), the J call TRBJ2-7, with D tentatively TRBD1 (5 bases). Germline CDR1 is LGHDT and CDR2 is YNNKEL (reference sequence). V dropped 4 bases and J dropped 1 base, with 11 bases sitting between them. CDR3 length: 14 amino acids. Here the CDR3 reads CASSPRTQSYEQYF. The CDR3 nucleotides are TGTGCCAGCAGCCCACGGACACAATCCTACGAGCAGTACTTC.

The chain employs TRBV13 and TRBJ1-1, with D possibly being TRBD1 (6 bases). Trimming removed 3 bases at V and 4 bases at J, with 12 bases between. This CDR3 has 14 residues. Germline CDR1 PRHDT, CDR2 FYEKMQ (reference sequence). CDR3 nucleotide sequence: TGTGCCAGCAGCTTTGAAAGGGGGGGCACTGAAGCTTTCTTT. Amino acid sequence: CASSFERGGTEAFF.

The genes are TRBV7-2 and TRBJ2-7, with 8 bases aligning to TRBD1. V lost 3 bases and J lost 6; bases outside the gene matches: 10. Germline V gene lookup returns CDR1 SGHTA and CDR2 FQGNSA. The CDR3 has 15 residues. This CDR3 reads CASSFEPGGVGEQYF. CDR3 DNA: TGTGCCAGCAGCTTTGAGCCAGGGGGCGTTGGCGAGCAGTACTTC.

The V gene is TRBV14, the J gene TRBJ1-2; TRBD1 might be the D (5 bases). CDR3 length equals 14 residues. Germline V CDR1 and CDR2: SGHDN, FVKESK. V lost 0 bases, J lost 7 bases, and 12 bases lay in between. The CDR3 nucleotides read TGTGCCAGCAGCCAAGATAAAGGCAGGGCTGGCTACACCTTC. Translation: CASSQDKGRAGYTF. Filled out from reference TRBV14 and TRBJ1-2, the complete variable domain reads EAGVTQFPSHSVIEKGQTVTLRCDPISGHDNLYWYRRVMGKEIKFLLHFVKESKQDESGMPNNRFLAERTGGTYSTLKVQPAELEDSGVYFCASSQDKGRAGYTFGSGTRLTVV.

The rearrangement links TRBV6-5 to TRBJ2-7; D is unclear. V lost 2 bases and J 0 bases, leaving 5 bases between the germline ends. CDR3 length equals 13 residues. Germline CDR1 MNHEY, CDR2 SVGAGI. The CDR3 region has the DNA TGTGCCAGCAGTTACGATAGCTCCTACGAGCAGTACTTC. Translation: CASSYDSSYEQYF.

This clone appeared a single time. The J gene is TRBJ2-1, the V gene TRBV4-3; 7 nucleotides line up with TRBD2. V was pared by 1 base and J by 0 bases, with 3 bases of the junction left unmatched. CDR1 is LGHNA and CDR2 is YSLEER in the germline V gene. The CDR3 runs 16 residues. This chain's CDR3 is CASSQGAGSSYNEQFF. CDR3 nucleotide sequence: TGCGCCAGCAGCCAAGGAGCGGGGAGCTCCTACAATGAGCAGTTCTTC.

The gene calls are TRBV7-9 and TRBJ2-3; 8 bases map to TRBD1. The V segment lost 4 bases and the J segment 1 base; nucleotides outside the gene matches: 4. The germline V gene encodes CDR1 SEHNR and CDR2 FQNEAQ (reference sequence). This CDR3 has 15 amino acids. The CDR3 spells CASSSDRAGTDTQYF. CDR3 DNA: TGTGCCAGCAGCTCGGACAGGGCAGGCACAGATACGCAGTATTTT.

The V call is TRBV19, the J call TRBJ2-5; the match to TRBD1 covers 7 bases. The CDR3 is 15 residues long. V dropped 7 bases and J dropped 3; count of bases not matched to a gene: 11. Germline CDR1 LNHDA, CDR2 SQIVND (reference sequence). The CDR3 sequence is CASTLLAQGKETQYF. The CDR3 DNA sequence: TGTGCCAGTACCCTACTGGCACAGGGGAAAGAGACCCAGTACTTC.

This clone was detected once. The CDR3 nucleotides read TGTGCCAGTAGAGACAGGGGGCTTTACGGTAATTCACCCCTCCACTTT. This codes for CASRDRGLYGNSPLHF. This chain uses TRBV19 with TRBJ1-6, with 10 positions matching TRBD1. CDR3 length: 16 amino acids. Trimming at V came to 6 bases and at J to 6 bases, leaving 8 bases not matched to a gene. CDR1 is LNHDA and CDR2 is SQIVND in the germline V gene (reference sequence).

The chain joins TRBV7-2 to TRBJ2-5; 11 bases align to TRBD2. Germline lookup yields CDR1 SGHTA and CDR2 FQGNSA. The V segment lost 5 bases and the J segment 5 bases; nucleotides outside the gene matches: 10. The CDR3 length is 16 residues. CDR3 bases: TGTGCCAGCAGCACGCGACTAGCGGGGAGTGGTGAGACCCAGTACTTC. It translates to CASSTRLAGSGETQYF.